This T cell receptor beta chain was recovered during a study of T cell repertoires in cytomegalovirus infection. Via MiXCR, TCRdb re-called the reads, giving one row per CDR3 protein. The top ten hold around 12% of the sample, which has just over 300,000 distinct CDR3 sequences, roughly 16% seen once. This CDR3 contains 13 residues. Germline CDR1 is DFQATT and CDR2 is SNEGSKA (reference sequence). Trimming at V came to 6 bases and at J to 7 bases, leaving 6 bases not matched to a gene. This rearrangement joins TRBV20-1 to TRBJ1-5; 10 bases align to TRBD1. Sequenced sample: PBMCs. The source of this sequence is a human donor in good health (CMV status not recorded). Some clones in this sample may be carry-over from other donors' samples. The CDR3 loop reads CSARQGARQPQHF. For the CDR3, the DNA is TGCAGTGCGAGACAGGGGGCGAGGCAGCCCCAGCATTTT.